Each of the 27 T cell receptor beta chains below was sequenced from the same sample in a study of blood T cell repertoires in COVID-19. Clones were sequenced by immunoSEQ multiplex PCR, and TCRdb holds only the in-frame ones, with some missing. The profile shows 55,000 to 70,000 clones, 80% to 95% of them singletons. Sequencing used peripheral blood. These receptors all stem from a human donor in a cohort sampled during active COVID-19.

The J gene is TRBJ2-5, the V gene TRBV5-5, with 12 bases that match TRBD2. The junction had 2 bases not matched to a gene; V was cut back by 0 bases and J by 5 bases. The CDR3 is made up of 15 amino acids. Per germline, CDR1 SGHKS and CDR2 YYEKEE (reference sequence). The CDR3 sequence: CASSLGLAGAETQYF. The CDR3 DNA sequence: TGTGCCAGCAGCTTGGGACTAGCGGGAGCGGAGACCCAGTACTTC.

J is TRBJ2-5 and V is TRBV5-1, with no clear D. Trimming pared 5 bases from V and 0 bases from J, leaving 11 bases between. The CDR3 has 14 residues. Germline CDR1 SGHRS, CDR2 YFSETQ. The CDR3 sequence is CASRLRVNQETQYF. CDR3 coding DNA: TGCGCCAGCAGGCTCCGGGTGAACCAAGAGACCCAGTACTTC.

This chain connects TRBV6-5 to TRBJ1-1, with TRBD1 matching over 8 bases. Looked up from germline, CDR1 is MNHEY and CDR2 is SVGAGI. The CDR3 contains 15 residues. The trim removed 5 bases at V and 3 bases at J, leaving 8 bases unmatched. Here the CDR3 reads CASSRADRDDTEAFF. As DNA, the CDR3 is TGTGCCAGCAGTCGGGCGGACAGGGACGACACTGAAGCTTTCTTT.

The J gene is TRBJ2-7, the V gene TRBV5-5; TRBD2 matches 11 bases. The junction had 7 bases not matched to a gene; V was cut back by 2 bases and J by 0 bases. The CDR3 has 17 residues. CDR1 and CDR2 from the germline V gene are SGHKS and YYEKEE (reference sequence). CDR3 in DNA: TGTGCCAGCAGCTTAACTTTAGCGGGGGGGAGCTCCTACGAGCAGTACTTC. Its protein product is CASSLTLAGGSSYEQYF. Full variable domain (outside the CDR3, taken from reference TRBV5-5 and TRBJ2-7): DAGVTQSPTHLIKTRGQQVTLRCSPISGHKSVSWYQQVLGQGPQFIFQYYEKEERGRGNFPDRFSARQFPNYSSELNVNALLLGDSALYLCASSLTLAGGSSYEQYFGPGTRLTVT.

By sample fraction, this clone is medium-sized. The V and J genes are TRBV9 and TRBJ2-5; 7 nucleotides match TRBD1. The CDR3 runs 16 residues. V was pared by 0 bases and J by 1 base, with 6 bases of the junction left unmatched. Germline V CDR1 and CDR2: SGDLS, YYNGEE. The CDR3 nucleotides are TGTGCCAGCAGCGTAGGAGAAGGGGGCCTCCAAGAGACCCAGTACTTC. Translation: CASSVGEGGLQETQYF.

The V gene is TRBV6-1, the J gene TRBJ2-3; TRBD2 is a possible D gene (6 bases). Per germline, CDR1 MNHNS and CDR2 SASEGT. V gave up 2 bases and J gave up 5 bases, with 11 bases separating them. The CDR3 is made up of 14 amino acids. CDR3 sequence: CASSEQVGGDTQYF. The CDR3 nucleotides are TGTGCCAGCAGTGAACAAGTGGGGGGAGATACGCAGTATTTT.

This chain links TRBV27 with TRBJ2-7; perhaps TRBD2 as D (6 bases). Deletions cut 4 bases from V and 0 bases from J, with 13 bases between. The germline gives CDR1 MNHEY, CDR2 SMNVEV (reference sequence). The CDR3 totals 15 residues. The CDR3 reads CASSSRGSFSYEQYF. The CDR3 DNA reads as TGTGCCAGCAGTTCTCGGGGGAGTTTCTCCTACGAGCAGTACTTC.

This chain connects TRBV18 to TRBJ2-3; TRBD1 agrees at 11 bases. Looked up from germline, CDR1 is KGHSH and CDR2 is LQKENI. J lost 5 bases, V lost 4 bases, and 5 bases had no gene match. This CDR3 comprises 15 residues. CDR3 nucleotide sequence: TGTGCCAGCTCACACGGACAGGGGGCGATAGATACGCAGTATTTT. This encodes CASSHGQGAIDTQYF.

The table lists this clone with a few counts. The chain joins TRBV10-3 to TRBJ1-6; 7 bases are a match to TRBD1. In germline, CDR1 is ENHRY, CDR2 SYGVKD. J gave up 3 bases and V 10 bases, and 3 bases lay outside the gene matches. This CDR3 has 13 residues. For the CDR3, the DNA is TGTGCCAACCGGGACAGCTATAATTCACCCCTCCACTTT. Residues: CANRDSYNSPLHF.

A single count supports this clone. V and J are TRBV5-1 and TRBJ2-5; TRBD1 matches at 9 bases. Germline V CDR1 and CDR2: SGHRS, YFSETQ. This CDR3 comprises 15 residues. Trimming cost V 4 bases and J 5 bases; bases outside gene matches: 9. As DNA, the CDR3 is TGCGCCAGCAGCGCCCAACAGGGGGCGAGGGAGACCCAGTACTTC. This gives the protein CASSAQQGARETQYF. Filled out from reference TRBV5-1 and TRBJ2-5, the complete variable domain reads KAGVTQTPRYLIKTRGQQVTLSCSPISGHRSVSWYQQTPGQGLQFLFEYFSETQRNKGNFPGRFSGRQFSNSRSEMNVSTLELGDSALYLCASSAQQGARETQYFGPGTRLLVL.

The sample holds one count of this clone. The chain employs TRBV7-8 and TRBJ2-5; weak D call: TRBD2 (5 bases). With 7 bases removed from V and 5 bases from J, the gap between germline ends came to 23 bases. Germline CDR1 reads SGHVS; CDR2 reads FQNEAQ. The CDR3 has 16 amino acids. The CDR3 loop is CASTLWRGRPWETQYF. CDR3 sequence (DNA): TGTGCCAGCACCCTATGGCGCGGGCGTCCATGGGAGACCCAGTACTTC.

V usage is TRBV7-6 and J usage is TRBJ2-5, with 8 bases aligning to TRBD2. V lost 7 bases to trimming and J lost 5 bases; unmatched junction nucleotides: 18. This CDR3 region has 17 residues. The germline gives CDR1 SGHVS, CDR2 FNYEAQ. The CDR3 loop reads CASNAPEAPGGFETQYF. As DNA, the CDR3 is TGTGCCAGCAACGCCCCGGAAGCGCCGGGGGGGTTTGAGACCCAGTACTTC.

A single count supports this clone. V is TRBV5-8 and J is TRBJ1-2; no clear D gene. The germline V gene encodes CDR1 SGHTS and CDR2 YDEGEE. With 4 bases removed from V and 8 bases from J, the gap between germline ends came to 15 bases. The CDR3 has 13 amino acids. The CDR3 reads CASSLLRQVGYTF. CDR3 coding DNA: TGTGCCAGCAGCCTGCTACGGCAGGTAGGCTACACCTTC.

The table lists this clone with a count of one. The gene calls are TRBV28 and TRBJ1-1, with TRBD1 matching over 9 bases. The V gene's germline CDR1 is MDHEN and CDR2 SYDVKM. The length of the CDR3 is 14 residues. V trimming: 4 bases; J trimming: 11 bases; junction bases outside the gene matches: 11. The DNA for the CDR3 is TGTGCCAGCAGTTCCCTATCCGGGACAGGGAGGGCTTTCTTT. It translates to CASSSLSGTGRAFF.

The rearrangement joins TRBV5-8 to TRBJ2-2, with 8 bases aligning to TRBD1. The length of the CDR3 is 18 residues. The junction had 17 bases not matched to a gene; V was cut back by 5 bases and J by 5 bases. The germline V gene encodes CDR1 SGHTS and CDR2 YDEGEE. The CDR3 DNA sequence: TGTGCCAGCAGTCCGCCCCCGGGACAGGTCCCGAGGACCGGGGAGCTGTTTTTT. Encoded protein: CASSPPPGQVPRTGELFF.

This rearrangement joins TRBV29-1 to TRBJ2-7, with 7 bases matching TRBD1. The germline V gene encodes CDR1 SQVTM and CDR2 ANQGSEA. The CDR3 covers 15 residues. V shed 2 bases, J shed 6 bases, and the junction held 13 bases outside the gene matches. CDR3 protein: CSVEKPRLGGGEQYF. The CDR3 bases are TGCAGCGTTGAAAAACCTCGCTTAGGGGGCGGCGAGCAGTACTTC.

The genes are TRBV19 and TRBJ2-7; D is perhaps TRBD1 (5 bases). In germline, CDR1 is LNHDA, CDR2 SQIVND (reference sequence). Deletions cut 5 bases from V and 2 bases from J, with 16 bases between. The length of the CDR3 is 15 residues. In nucleotides, the CDR3 is TGTGCCAGTAGTGGGGCCGCTAGTTTAACCTACGAGCAGTACTTC. Amino acid sequence: CASSGAASLTYEQYF.

V is TRBV19 and J is TRBJ2-5; 7 nucleotides match TRBD1. Germline lookup yields CDR1 LNHDA and CDR2 SQIVND (reference sequence). V was pared by 5 bases and J by 4 bases, with 10 bases of the junction left unmatched. CDR3 length: 15 amino acids. As DNA, the CDR3 is TGTGCCAGTAGTCTCTTGCCAGGGGGAAGAGAGACCCAGTACTTC. Its translation is CASSLLPGGRETQYF.

This clone has a handful of counts. The gene calls are TRBV10-3 and TRBJ1-5; D unresolved. V was shortened by 0 bases and J by 0 bases, with 12 bases between the two germline ends. This CDR3 is built from 17 residues. Germline V gene data show CDR1 as ENHRY and CDR2 as SYGVKD. The DNA for the CDR3 is TGTGCCATCAGTGAGTCAGCGAGAGCCGATAGCAATCAGCCCCAGCATTTT. This translates into CAISESARADSNQPQHF.

The V call is TRBV6-5, the J call TRBJ1-2, with unresolved D. Germline V gives CDR1 MNHEY, CDR2 SVGAGI. Deletions cut 10 bases from V and 3 bases from J, with 9 bases between. This CDR3 has 11 residues. CDR3 residues: CAIKADYGYTF. The CDR3 DNA is TGTGCCATCAAGGCGGACTATGGCTACACCTTC.

This chain links TRBV30 with TRBJ2-3, with 8 bases that match TRBD2. V was clipped by 0 bases and J by 2 bases; unmatched bases: 7. The germline V gene has CDR1 GTSNPN and CDR2 SVGIG (reference sequence). The CDR3 is 16 residues long. CDR3 DNA: TGTGCCTGGAGTGTTGGAGCGGGGGACTACACAGATACGCAGTATTTT. This gives the protein CAWSVGAGDYTDTQYF.

The chain links TRBV4-3 to TRBJ1-2; 7 bases match TRBD1. Germline V gives CDR1 LGHNA, CDR2 YSLEER. J was trimmed by 5 bases and V by 2 bases; bases with no gene match: 5. This CDR3 contains 14 residues. Written as DNA, the CDR3 is TGCGCCAGCAGCCAAACGGACAGGCTGTATGGCTACACCTTC. Translated, it gives CASSQTDRLYGYTF.

The chain combines TRBV28 with TRBJ2-3; 13 bases align to TRBD2. The germline gives CDR1 MDHEN, CDR2 SYDVKM. CDR3 length equals 14 residues. CDR3 loop: CGLGTSGVADTQYF. The DNA of the CDR3 is TGTGGTTTAGGGACTAGCGGGGTAGCAGATACGCAGTATTTT.

The V gene is TRBV6-5, the J gene TRBJ1-6; 7 bases align to TRBD1. CDR1 and CDR2 from the germline V gene are MNHEY and SVGAGI. After removal of 11 bases from V and 5 bases from J, the junction contained 12 bases not matched to a gene. The CDR3 has 15 amino acids. This CDR3 reads CAVTPGQLHNSPLHF. The DNA for the CDR3 is TGTGCCGTCACACCGGGACAGCTCCATAATTCACCCCTCCACTTT.

The V call is TRBV6-6, the J call TRBJ1-3; 8 bases line up with TRBD1. The CDR3 has 14 residues. The V segment lost 6 bases and the J segment 6 bases; nucleotides outside the gene matches: 7. Germline values: CDR1 MNHNY, CDR2 SVGAGI (reference sequence). The DNA of the CDR3 is TGTGCCAGCAGCGGGGCAGGGGGCCCAAACACCATATATTTT. Protein product: CASSGAGGPNTIYF.

The genes are TRBV2 and TRBJ1-5, with TRBD1 identical over 8 bases. CDR3 size: 14 residues. CDR1 and CDR2 (germline): SNHLY, FYNNEI. V shed 8 bases and J 2 bases; nucleotides not matched to a gene: 5. CDR3 sequence reads: CASRPGQGNQPQHF. The DNA of the CDR3 is TGTGCCAGCCGCCCGGGACAGGGCAATCAGCCCCAGCATTTT.

This sequence joins TRBV7-2 and TRBJ2-3; 8 bases line up with TRBD2. CDR1 and CDR2 from the germline V gene are SGHTA and FQGNSA. V was pared by 1 base and J by 4 bases, with 4 bases of the junction left unmatched. The CDR3 spans 15 residues. CDR3 sequence: CASSLETSAADTQYF. As DNA, the CDR3 is TGTGCCAGCAGCTTAGAGACTAGCGCGGCAGATACGCAGTATTTT.